This T cell receptor (beta chain) was observed in a study of metastatic and nonmetastatic thyroid tumors. Study-wide context: Across blood and tumor or nodule tissue, repertoires from malignant and benign thyroid patients were compared with one another.

This CDR3 spans 14 amino acids. Looked up from germline, CDR1 is MDHEN and CDR2 is SYDVKM. With V trimmed by 5 bases and J by 6 bases, 5 bases remained unmatched. Before thyroid surgery, none of the patients had received any treatment. Authors' analysis steps: For papillary thyroid cancer, a distant-metastasis classifier was constructed from CDR3 differences observed across clinicopathological groups. TCRdb called clones again from the PCR reads with MiXCR. The V and J calls reflect TCRdb's pipeline rather than the authors' work. The table records approximately 13,000 clones, around 20% of them present only once.

This clonotype was obtained from a female donor with papillary thyroid cancer or a benign thyroid nodule (not recorded which). Some clones in this sample may be carry-over from other donors' samples. This sequence joins TRBV28 and TRBJ2-2; TRBD2 matches at 8 bases. The specimen was adjacent normal tissue. The CDR3: CASSMTSAAGELFF. The DNA for the CDR3 is TGTGCCAGCAGTATGACTAGCGCGGCCGGGGAGCTGTTTTTT.